The rows below give T cell receptor beta chains drawn from one sample of a study of T-cell reconstitution after alpha-beta-depleted transplantation in children. TCRdb reprocessed the PCR reads via MiXCR and lists one record per CDR3 protein. The table includes hundreds of thousands of distinct CDR3 sequences, roughly 8% detected once. The sequences come from PBMCs, mostly from graft donor cells, collected 180 days after TCRalphabeta/CD19-depleted stem cell transplant. The receptor source for this set is a male patient between 5 and 17 years old who had a stem cell transplant for acute lymphoblastic leukemia, so the T cells may come from the graft donor. Both conserved end residues are part of each CDR3. A D gene is named only where the DNA matches it firmly. Part of the rows lack a size; the others show once, few, many or a class for expanded clones.

j_call d_call v_call cdr3_length clone_size cdr3_nt cdr3_aa
TRBJ2-5 - TRBV29-1 13 many TGCAGCGTTGAAGATATGGGGATTGAGACCCAGTACTTC CSVEDMGIETQYF
TRBJ2-3 TRBD1 TRBV28 15 many TGTGCCAGCAGTTTCCAGGACAGGGGCACAGATACGCAGTATTTT CASSFQDRGTDTQYF
TRBJ2-3 - TRBV6-5 18 few TGTGCCAGCAGTTACTGGGGACGCCGGGACTCGCGATTGGATACGCAGTATTTT CASSYWGRRDSRLDTQYF
TRBJ1-2 - TRBV27 13 many TGTGCCAGCACTCCACGGGGGGGCTATGGCTACACCTTC CASTPRGGYGYTF
TRBJ1-6 - TRBV7-3 16 many TGTGCCAGCAGCTTAAGAGGGGGCTCCTATAATTCACCCCTCCACTTT CASSLRGGSYNSPLHF
TRBJ2-5 - TRBV12-3/TRBV12-4 14 many TGTGCCAGCACCCCGGGATCAACCAAAGAGACCCAGTACTTC CASTPGSTKETQYF
TRBJ1-1 - TRBV6-5 14 many TGTGCCAGCAGTTACTCGTTAGGAAACACTGAAGCTTTCTTT CASSYSLGNTEAFF
TRBJ2-3 TRBD2 TRBV5-1 14 many TGCGCCAGCAGCACTGGACTAGGGCGGGATACGCAGTATTTT CASSTGLGRDTQYF
TRBJ1-1 - TRBV28 15 many TGTGCCAGCACCCAGTCCGTAGGGAAGAACACTGAAGCTTTCTTT CASTQSVGKNTEAFF
TRBJ1-4 - TRBV7-9 11 many TGTGCCAGCAGCCATAATGAAAAACTGTTTTTT CASSHNEKLFF
TRBJ2-3 - TRBV5-1 16 many TGCGCCAGCAGCCAAGAGGGAGCGGGTTGGGGAGATACGCAGTATTTT CASSQEGAGWGDTQYF
TRBJ1-5 - TRBV20-1 12 many TGCAGTGCTAGAGCCGTGGGTCAGCCCCAGCATTTT CSARAVGQPQHF
TRBJ2-1 - TRBV7-2 17 many TGTGCCAGCAGCTCTCCCTTTCTCCCGAGCTCCTACAATGAGCAGTTCTTC CASSSPFLPSSYNEQFF
TRBJ2-7 TRBD1 TRBV5-1 16 many TGCGCCAGCAGCTTGGCCCCCGGGACAGGGGGTAGCGAGCAGTACTTC CASSLAPGTGGSEQYF
TRBJ2-5 TRBD1 TRBV12-3/TRBV12-4 14 many TGTGCCAGCAGTCACTTCAGGGGGCGGGAGACCCAGTACTTC CASSHFRGRETQYF
TRBJ2-2 - TRBV28 17 - TGTGCCAGCAGTCTCCGGGACCTCGGGGGTCACACCGGGGAGCTGTTTTTT CASSLRDLGGHTGELFF
TRBJ1-6 - TRBV12-3/TRBV12-4 15 many TGTGCCAGCAGTTTGGGCAGCTCCTATAATTCACCCCTCCACTTT CASSLGSSYNSPLHF
TRBJ1-6 - TRBV10-3 15 many TGTGCCATCAACAGCCGGCTTTACCCCCATTCACCCCTCCACTTT CAINSRLYPHSPLHF